The subject of this entry is one T cell receptor (beta chain). The antigen is unknown. Clones were sequenced by immunoSEQ multiplex PCR, and TCRdb holds only the in-frame ones, with some missing. Of approximately 150,000 clones listed, about 91% were seen once; the top ten hold 1.4% to 1.5%. The data derive from a study of T cell responses to AZD1222 COVID-19 vaccine. Study summary: Pooled in the analysis were second doses at about 4 or about 12 weeks.

Trimming removed 4 bases from V and 7 bases from J; junction bases left unmatched: 7. CDR1 is MNHEY, CDR2 SMNVEV, per germline (reference sequence). The CDR3 length is 14 residues. Regarding the study as a whole: Vaccine-related CD4 TCRs covered spike, predominating at 160-218 and 743-854. It was only a handful of AZD1222 recipients who were seropositive at baseline. Spike-specific TCR breadth and depth grew following two AZD1222 doses.

This receptor was identified in an adult in good health. The J gene is TRBJ2-1, the V gene TRBV27, with 7 bases aligning to TRBD2. This material consisted of peripheral blood, taken on day 0 of AZD1222 vaccination. The CDR3 nucleotides read TGTGCCAGCAGTTATACTAGCGTTATAAATGAGCAGTTCTTC. It translates to CASSYTSVINEQFF.